This entry describes one T cell receptor (beta chain). This clonotype has only a few counts. Its antigen is still unknown. A junction end diverges from the germline sequence, so it may reflect a read error. The protocol used for the library was PCR. The data were produced on an Illumina HiSeq 2500. Molecular barcoding was employed in the preparation of TCR libraries, with unique molecular identifiers being used to normalize TCRbeta repertoire quantification. TCRdb reworked the public reads: Q25 trimming with fastp, MiXCR clone assembly, productive beta chains retained. Each CDR3 protein appears once, grouped with its most common genes and DNA. A total of around 440,000 distinct CDR3 sequences appear in this sample, about a sixth of them only once. The ten largest clones take up 25% to 35% of the sample. The CDR3 runs 14 residues from the cysteine to the phenylalanine. Kept here is only the CDR3 DNA, which spans 42 bases and is read in frame from base 1. The germline V gene specifies ENHRY as CDR1 and SYGVKD as CDR2.

This specimen's treatment or condition label, per the study, means: allogeneic hematopoietic cell transplantation with graft depleted of TCRalphabeta T cells and CD19 B cells. TCRalphabeta/CD19-depleted allogeneic hematopoietic cell grafts were given to the transplant recipients, all of whom were children. The record originates from a study of T-cell reconstitution after alpha-beta-depleted transplantation in children (TCRdb year 2016). About the investigation overall: Using TCR repertoire profiling, the study followed T-cell immune reconstitution in a quantitative way in children after TCRalphabeta/CD19-depleted allogeneic hematopoietic cell transplantation.

What the authors observed across the whole study: The apparently early alphabetaT-cell count recovery about two months after transplant was reportedly dependent on only several hundred rapidly expanded clones derived from non-depleted graft cells. Hyperexpanded clone frequencies declined over subsequent months; after one year, T-cell counts and TCRbeta diversity were mostly attributed to newly produced T cells. The high TCRbeta diversity at day 60 in some patients was ascribed to recipient T cells and intrathymic progenitors that had survived conditioning.

This sample comprised PBMCs, mostly from graft donor cells, obtained 360 days after TCRalphabeta/CD19-depleted stem cell transplant. This receptor chain uses TRBV10-3 and TRBJ2-5; a weak D assignment points to TRBD2 (6 bases agree). The TCR sequence derives from a boy in the first two years of life who had a stem cell transplant for Wiskott-Aldrich syndrome, so the T cells may come from the graft donor. The CDR3 in this case is CATSEDSGKETQYF. The sequenced DNA: TGTGCCACCAGTGAGGATAGCGGAAAAGAGACCCAGTACTTC.